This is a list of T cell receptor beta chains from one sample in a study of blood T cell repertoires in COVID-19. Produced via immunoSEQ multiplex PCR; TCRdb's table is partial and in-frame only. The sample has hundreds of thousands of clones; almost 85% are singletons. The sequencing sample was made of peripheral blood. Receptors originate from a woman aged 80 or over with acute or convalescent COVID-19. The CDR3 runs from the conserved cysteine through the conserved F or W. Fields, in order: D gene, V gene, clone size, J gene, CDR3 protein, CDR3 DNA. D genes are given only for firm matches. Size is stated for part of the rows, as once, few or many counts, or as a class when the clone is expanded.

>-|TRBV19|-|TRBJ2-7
CASSPLPTASYEQYF
TGTGCCAGTAGTCCACTCCCGACAGCTTCCTACGAGCAGTACTTC
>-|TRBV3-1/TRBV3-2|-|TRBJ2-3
CASSQEVRGTSSTDTQYF
TGTGCCAGCAGCCAAGAAGTCCGAGGGACATCTAGCACAGATACGCAGTATTTT
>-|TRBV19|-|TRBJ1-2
CASSTIELAGYTF
TGTGCCAGTAGTACTATCGAACTTGCTGGCTACACCTTC
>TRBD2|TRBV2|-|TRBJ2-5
CASSGLAGSWETQYF
TGTGCCAGCAGTGGGCTAGCGGGGTCCTGGGAGACCCAGTACTTC
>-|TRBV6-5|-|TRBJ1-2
CASRKVPQGYGYTF
TGTGCCAGCAGGAAGGTCCCACAGGGCTATGGCTACACCTTC
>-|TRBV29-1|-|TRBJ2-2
CSVVDQANTGELFF
TGCAGCGTTGTGGATCAGGCGAACACCGGGGAGCTGTTTTTT
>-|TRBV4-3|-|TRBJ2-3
CASSQDLPRWGTDTQYF
TGCGCCAGCAGCCAAGATCTCCCCAGGTGGGGCACAGATACGCAGTATTTT
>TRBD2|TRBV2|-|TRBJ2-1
CASYRRDYSYNEQFF
TGTGCCAGCTACCGACGGGACTATTCCTACAATGAGCAGTTCTTC
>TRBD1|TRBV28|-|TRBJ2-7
CASSSPGQGFYEQYF
TGTGCCAGCAGTTCGCCGGGACAGGGGTTCTACGAGCAGTACTTC
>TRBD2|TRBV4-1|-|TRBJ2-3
CASSLIHATSGTSTDTQYF
TGCGCCAGCAGCCTCATTCACGCGACTAGCGGGACTAGCACAGATACGCAGTATTTT
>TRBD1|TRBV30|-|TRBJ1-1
CAWSIRRTGNTEAFF
TGTGCCTGGAGTATAAGGAGGACAGGGAACACTGAAGCTTTCTTT
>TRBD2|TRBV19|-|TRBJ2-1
CASSTPGLAGGSSYNEQFF
TGTGCCAGTAGTACGCCGGGACTAGCGGGAGGGTCGTCCTACAATGAGCAGTTCTTC
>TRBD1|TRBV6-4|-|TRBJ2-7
CASSLRDRVHEQYF
TGTGCCAGCAGTCTCCGGGACAGGGTACACGAGCAGTACTTC
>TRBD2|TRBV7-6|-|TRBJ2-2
CASSSSGDLTGELFF
TGTGCCAGCAGCTCTAGCGGGGACCTCACCGGGGAGCTGTTTTTT
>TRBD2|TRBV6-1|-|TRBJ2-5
CASSDRRTSGQETQYF
TGTGCCAGCAGTGACCGGCGGACTAGCGGGCAAGAGACCCAGTACTTC
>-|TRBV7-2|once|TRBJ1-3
CASSLGSGDTGNTIYF
TGTGCCAGCAGCTTAGGTTCAGGGGACACTGGAAACACCATATATTTT
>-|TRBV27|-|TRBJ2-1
CASSLSSLAYYNEQFF
TGTGCCAGCAGTTTATCCTCGCTAGCGTATTACAATGAGCAGTTCTTC
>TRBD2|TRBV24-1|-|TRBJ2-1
CATSSQGSGRVRDEQFF
TGTGCCACCAGCTCTCAGGGTAGCGGGAGGGTTCGGGATGAGCAGTTCTTC
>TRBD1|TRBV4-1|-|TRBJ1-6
CASSQDGGQTTSNSPLHF
TGCGCCAGCAGCCAAGATGGGGGACAGACGACCTCTAATTCACCCCTCCACTTT
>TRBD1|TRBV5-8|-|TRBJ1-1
CASNVNRGGAFF
TGTGCCAGCAACGTTAACAGGGGGGGAGCTTTCTTT
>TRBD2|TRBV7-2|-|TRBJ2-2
CASSLARGANTGELFF
TGTGCCAGCAGCTTAGCCCGGGGGGCGAACACCGGGGAGCTGTTTTTT
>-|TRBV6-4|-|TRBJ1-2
CATSGGAGGYTF
TGTGCCACCTCAGGTGGGGCAGGTGGCTACACCTTC
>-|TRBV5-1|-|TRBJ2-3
CASSPPGQRTDTQYF
TGCGCCAGCAGCCCTCCGGGACAACGCACAGATACGCAGTATTTT
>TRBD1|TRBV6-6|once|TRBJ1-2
CASSSTGGADYGYTF
TGTGCCAGCAGTTCGACAGGGGGCGCGGACTATGGCTACACCTTC
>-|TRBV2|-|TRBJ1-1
CASSAGRALRAFF
TGTGCCAGCAGCGCGGGACGGGCCCTGAGGGCTTTCTTT
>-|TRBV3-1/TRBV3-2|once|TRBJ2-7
CASSPNRTSGDEQYF
TGTGCCAGCAGCCCAAATAGAACGTCGGGGGACGAGCAGTACTTC
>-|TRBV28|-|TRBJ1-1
CASSLSGATEAFF
TGTGCCAGCAGTTTATCGGGAGCCACTGAAGCTTTCTTT
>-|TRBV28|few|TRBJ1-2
CASTWTDFNYGYTF
TGTGCCAGCACTTGGACAGACTTTAACTATGGCTACACCTTC
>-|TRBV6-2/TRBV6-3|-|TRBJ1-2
CASSATRDGYTF
TGTGCCAGCAGTGCAACCCGGGATGGCTACACCTTC
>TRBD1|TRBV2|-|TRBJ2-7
CASNRDRGSHEQYF
TGTGCCAGCAACCGGGACAGGGGGTCCCACGAGCAGTACTTC
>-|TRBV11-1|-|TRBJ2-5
CASSLGRRALETQYF
TGTGCCAGCAGCTTAGGTCGCAGGGCATTAGAGACCCAGTACTTC
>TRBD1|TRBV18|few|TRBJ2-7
CASSPRQGYEQYF
TGTGCCAGCTCACCACGACAGGGCTACGAGCAGTACTTC
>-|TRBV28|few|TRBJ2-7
CASSTRTVSSYEQYF
TGTGCCAGCAGTACCAGGACAGTTAGCTCCTACGAGCAGTACTTC
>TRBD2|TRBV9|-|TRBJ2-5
CASSVGTGGYQETQYF
TGTGCCAGCAGCGTAGGAACGGGGGGGTACCAAGAGACCCAGTACTTC
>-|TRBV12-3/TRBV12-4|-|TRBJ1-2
CASSLGQYGYTF
TGTGCCAGCAGTTTAGGGCAGTATGGCTACACCTTC
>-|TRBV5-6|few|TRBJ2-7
CASSLGLGAYEQYF
TGTGCCAGCAGCTTGGGGCTAGGGGCCTACGAGCAGTACTTC
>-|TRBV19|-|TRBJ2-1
CASSPIGYSYNEQFF
TGTGCCAGTAGTCCCATCGGGTACTCCTACAATGAGCAGTTCTTC
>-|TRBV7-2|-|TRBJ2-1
CASSLSLADEQFF
TGTGCCAGCAGCTTATCGTTAGCGGATGAGCAGTTCTTC
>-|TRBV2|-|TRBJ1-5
CASSDGSNQPQHF
TGTGCCAGCAGTGACGGTAGCAATCAGCCCCAGCATTTT
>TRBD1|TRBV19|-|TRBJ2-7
CASSNNRGRVYEQYF
TGTGCCAGTAGTAATAACAGGGGGCGCGTATACGAGCAGTACTTC
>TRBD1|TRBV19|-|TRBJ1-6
CASRTDRDNSPLHF
TGTGCCAGTAGGACGGACAGGGACAATTCACCCCTCCACTTT
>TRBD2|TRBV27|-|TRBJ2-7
CASRGTSVSYEQYF
TGTGCCAGTAGAGGGACTAGCGTTTCCTACGAGCAGTACTTC
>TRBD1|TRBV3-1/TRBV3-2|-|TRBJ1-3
CASSPRQGENTIYF
TGTGCCAGCAGCCCTCGACAGGGTGAAAACACCATATATTTT
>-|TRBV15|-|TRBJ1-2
CATSRRDRWEAGGYTF
TGTGCCACCAGCCGCCGGGACCGATGGGAGGCAGGAGGCTACACCTTC
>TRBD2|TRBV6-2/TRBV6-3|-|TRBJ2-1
CASSYIGTSGGLGYNEQFF
TGTGCCAGCAGTTATATTGGGACTAGCGGGGGCCTAGGTTACAATGAGCAGTTCTTC
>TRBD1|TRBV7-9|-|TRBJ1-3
CASSHGQGPGNTIYF
TGTGCCAGCAGCCATGGACAGGGTCCTGGAAACACCATATATTTT
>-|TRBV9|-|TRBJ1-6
CASSVSEQGGSPLHF
TGTGCCAGCAGCGTATCGGAACAGGGAGGGTCACCCCTCCACTTT
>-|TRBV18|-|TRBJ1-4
CASSPRQNNEKLFF
TGTGCCAGCTCACCGAGACAGAATAATGAAAAACTGTTTTTT
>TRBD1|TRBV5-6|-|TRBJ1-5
CASSFLAGGFNQPQHF
TGTGCCAGCAGCTTTTTGGCAGGGGGCTTCAATCAGCCCCAGCATTTT